These 5 T cell receptor beta chains were sequenced from one sample in a study of Graves' ophthalmopathy and Graves' hyperthyroidism. Amplification targeted the TCR beta CDR3 regions, with RNA transcripts as the source material. First-round RT-PCR with HTBI primers preceded a second-round multiplex PCR. One entry per CDR3 protein, called by TCRdb with MiXCR from the multiplex PCR reads. The sample holds approximately 540,000 distinct CDR3 sequences, less than 45% seen once. The sequenced material came from peripheral blood or thyroid tissue (not recorded which). The receptors come from an adult man with Graves' hyperthyroidism.

This clonotype was detected many times. The V and J genes are TRBV10-3 and TRBJ2-2, with unresolved D. CDR1 and CDR2 from the germline V gene are ENHRY and SYGVKD. V lost 3 bases and J lost 0, with 5 bases in between. The length of the CDR3 is 14 residues. This CDR3 reads CAISELANTGELFF. CDR3 coding DNA: TGTGCCATCAGTGAACTCGCGAACACCGGGGAGCTGTTTTTT.

This chain joins TRBV6-2 or TRBV6-3 and TRBJ2-5; tentatively, D is TRBD1 (5 bases). The germline CDR1 and CDR2 sequences are MNHEY and SVGEGT. This CDR3 has 11 amino acids. V was pared by 9 bases and J by 1 base, with 6 bases between. The CDR3, as DNA: TGTGCCAGTGACAGCCAAGAGACCCAGTACTTC. This sequence encodes CASDSQETQYF.

This clonotype was seen many times. The chain uses TRBV9 and TRBJ2-7; a possible D gene is TRBD2 (5 bases). CDR1 SGDLS and CDR2 YYNGEE come from the germline V gene. V was trimmed by 4 bases and J by 3 bases, leaving 17 bases between them. The CDR3 sequence is 15 residues long. CDR3 sequence reads: CASSLGSRGGYEQYF. The CDR3 DNA is TGTGCCAGCAGCTTGGGGTCCCGCGGAGGCTACGAGCAGTACTTC. The full variable domain, completed using reference TRBV9 and TRBJ2-7, is DSGVTQTPKHLITATGQRVTLRCSPRSGDLSVYWYQQSLDQGLQFLIQYYNGEERAKGNILERFSAQQFPDLHSELNLSSLELGDSALYFCASSLGSRGGYEQYFGPGTRLTVT.

This clonotype was seen at least ten times. This sequence joins TRBV20-1 and TRBJ2-2, with D possibly matching TRBD1 (6 bases). Trimming removed 5 bases at V and 4 bases at J, with 14 bases between. CDR1 DFQATT and CDR2 SNEGSKA come from the germline V gene (reference sequence). The CDR3 loop spans 14 amino acids. CDR3 sequence reads: CSADRGKSTGELFF. The CDR3 bases are TGCAGTGCTGATAGGGGGAAGAGCACCGGGGAGCTGTTTTTT.

In this sample, this clonotype turned up many times. The rearrangement joins TRBV12-3 or TRBV12-4 to TRBJ1-3; TRBD1 aligns across 7 bases. Unmatched junction bases numbered 7, after V lost 2 bases and J lost 6 bases. This CDR3 spans 15 amino acids. CDR3 coding DNA: TGTGCCAGCAGTTTATCGCAGACAGGGCTAAACACCATATATTTT. Its protein is CASSLSQTGLNTIYF.